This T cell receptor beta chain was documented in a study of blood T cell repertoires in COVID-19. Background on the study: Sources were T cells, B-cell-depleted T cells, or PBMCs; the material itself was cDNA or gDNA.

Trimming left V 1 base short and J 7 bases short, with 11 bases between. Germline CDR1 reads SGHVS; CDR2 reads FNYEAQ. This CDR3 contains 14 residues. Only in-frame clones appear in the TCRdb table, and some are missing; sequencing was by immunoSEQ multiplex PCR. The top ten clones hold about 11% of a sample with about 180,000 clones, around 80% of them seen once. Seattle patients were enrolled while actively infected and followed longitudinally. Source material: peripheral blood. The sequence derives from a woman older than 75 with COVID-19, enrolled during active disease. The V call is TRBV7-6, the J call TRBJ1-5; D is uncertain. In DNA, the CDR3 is TGTGCCAGCAGCTTAGTCCAAGGAGCCCAGCCCCAGCATTTT. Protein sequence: CASSLVQGAQPQHF.